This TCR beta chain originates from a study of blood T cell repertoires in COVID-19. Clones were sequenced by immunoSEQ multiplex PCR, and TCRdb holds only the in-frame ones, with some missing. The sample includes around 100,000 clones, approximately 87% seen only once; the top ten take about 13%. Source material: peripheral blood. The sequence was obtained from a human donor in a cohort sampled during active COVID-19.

CDR3 coding DNA: TGTGCCAGCAGTCCGGGACAGTGGACGGAGACCCAGTACTTC. Translated, it gives CASSPGQWTETQYF. The chain is built from TRBV2 and TRBJ2-5; TRBD1 matches at 7 bases. Unmatched junction bases numbered 8, after V lost 5 bases and J lost 5 bases. Germline lookup yields CDR1 SNHLY and CDR2 FYNNEI. The CDR3 contains 14 residues.